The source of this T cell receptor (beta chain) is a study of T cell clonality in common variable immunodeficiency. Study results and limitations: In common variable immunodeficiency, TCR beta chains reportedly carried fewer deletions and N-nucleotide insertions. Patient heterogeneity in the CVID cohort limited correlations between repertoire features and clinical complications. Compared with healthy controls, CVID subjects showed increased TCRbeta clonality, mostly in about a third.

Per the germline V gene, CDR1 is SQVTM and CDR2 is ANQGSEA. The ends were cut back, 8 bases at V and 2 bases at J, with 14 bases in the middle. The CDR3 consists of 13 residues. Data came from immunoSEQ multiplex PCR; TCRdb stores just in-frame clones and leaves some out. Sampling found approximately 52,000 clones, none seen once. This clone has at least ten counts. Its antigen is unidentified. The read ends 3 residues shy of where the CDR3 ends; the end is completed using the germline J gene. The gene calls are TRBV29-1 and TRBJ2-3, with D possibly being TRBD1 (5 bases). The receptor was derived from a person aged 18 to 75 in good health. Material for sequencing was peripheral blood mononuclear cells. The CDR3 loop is CSSAGQNTDTQYF. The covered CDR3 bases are TGCAGCTCCGCAGGGCAAAACACAGATACG.